The 8 T cell receptor beta chains below come from one sample, sequenced in a study of blood T cell repertoires in COVID-19. Repertoires were generated with immunoSEQ multiplex PCR, while TCRdb's copy carries only in-frame clones and drops some. The table records roughly 300,000 clones, roughly 85% of them present only once. The sequencing sample was made of peripheral blood. The receptor set was obtained from a human donor in a cohort sampled during active COVID-19.

The V gene is TRBV11-1, the J gene TRBJ2-1; D not resolved. The CDR3 runs 13 residues. Germline CDR1 and CDR2: SGHAT and FQDESV (reference sequence). Trimming removed 0 bases at V and 10 bases at J, with 10 bases between. The CDR3 nucleotides read TGTGCCAGCAGCTTAGCCCCAGCGCTAGAGCAGTTCTTC. Translating gives CASSLAPALEQFF.

The V and J genes are TRBV10-3 and TRBJ1-2; 11 positions agree with TRBD1. In germline, CDR1 is ENHRY, CDR2 SYGVKD. Unmatched junction bases numbered 17, after V lost 5 bases and J lost 6 bases. CDR3 length: 18 amino acids. The CDR3 protein is CAISPGQGVSLGEHGYTF. CDR3 DNA sequence: TGTGCCATCAGTCCGGGACAGGGGGTATCACTCGGCGAGCATGGCTACACCTTC.

CDR3 sequence reads: CASIAGVSFSRATEAFF. The CDR3 DNA reads as TGTGCCAGCATTGCGGGGGTCTCGTTCTCCAGGGCCACTGAAGCTTTCTTT. The chain recombines TRBV2 with TRBJ1-1; possible D gene TRBD1, 5 bases. V lost 7 bases to trimming and J lost 4 bases, with 25 bases between them. The CDR3 loop spans 17 amino acids. Germline V gene lookup returns CDR1 SNHLY and CDR2 FYNNEI.

The V and J genes are TRBV18 and TRBJ2-7; 8 bases are a match to TRBD1. The CDR3 loop spans 14 amino acids. J gave up 3 bases and V 6 bases, and 7 bases lay outside the gene matches. Germline V gene data show CDR1 as KGHSH and CDR2 as LQKENI. This CDR3 reads CASSPGQDHYEQYF. The CDR3 nucleotides are TGTGCCAGCTCCCCGGGACAGGATCACTACGAGCAGTACTTC.

This clone appeared a single time. The chain couples TRBV12-5 to TRBJ1-1; perhaps TRBD1 as D (5 bases). Looked up from germline, CDR1 is LGHNT and CDR2 is FRNRAP. Deletions cut 0 bases from V and 1 base from J, with 6 bases between. CDR3 length equals 14 residues. CDR3 region: CASGLVGANTEAFF. CDR3 sequence (DNA): TGTGCTAGTGGTTTGGTTGGGGCGAACACTGAAGCTTTCTTT.

This chain connects TRBV10-3 to TRBJ2-7, with a weak D call TRBD2 (6 bases). The V end lost 6 bases, the J end lost 0 bases, and 12 bases lay between the germline ends. The CDR3 spans 14 residues. CDR1 ENHRY and CDR2 SYGVKD come from the germline V gene. The CDR3 reads CAISRDGSSYEQYF. CDR3 nucleotides: TGTGCCATCAGCCGGGACGGGAGCTCCTACGAGCAGTACTTC.

The chain carries TRBV7-2 and TRBJ1-6; tentative D call: TRBD1 (6 bases). From germline, CDR1 is SGHTA and CDR2 FQGNSA. The CDR3 runs to 14 residues. V shed 7 bases and J shed 6 bases, with 13 bases lying between them. The chain's CDR3 is CASTGVLGNSPLHF. The CDR3 DNA is TGTGCCAGCACAGGGGTATTGGGTAATTCACCCCTCCACTTT.

The chain has TRBV6-1 and TRBJ1-6; D is unclear. Germline CDR1 MNHNS, CDR2 SASEGT. CDR3 size: 16 residues. The ends were cut back, 4 bases at V and 0 bases at J, with 10 bases in the middle. CDR3 amino acids: CASSGGGSSYNSPLHF. The CDR3, as DNA: TGTGCCAGCAGTGGAGGAGGGAGCTCCTATAATTCACCCCTCCACTTT.